This is a list of T cell receptor beta chains from one sample in a study of blood T cell repertoires in COVID-19. The data were produced by immunoSEQ multiplex PCR, yet TCRdb's version contains in-frame clones alone and is incomplete. The table lists 200,000 to 250,000 clones, over 70% of them singletons. The specimen sequenced was peripheral blood. Every receptor here comes from a woman aged 70 to 79 with acute or convalescent COVID-19. CDR3s leave out the opening cysteine and the closing phenylalanine or tryptophan. Fields, in order: J gene, D gene, V gene, CDR3 protein. A D gene is named only where the DNA matches it firmly.

>TRBJ2-5|.|TRBV18
ASSPPLGKAETQY
>TRBJ2-1|.|TRBV9
ASTKVASSYNEQF
>TRBJ2-5|.|TRBV16
ASSQLAQETQY
>TRBJ1-3|.|TRBV5-5
ASSLWASSGNTIY
>TRBJ1-5|.|TRBV6-1
ASSDGGGQPQH
>TRBJ2-2|TRBD2|TRBV11-2
ASSSRLAGEAGELF
>TRBJ2-7|.|TRBV6-5
ASSYVGGSYEQY
>TRBJ2-1|TRBD1|TRBV7-7
ASSSRQGASYNEQF
>TRBJ1-5|.|TRBV2
ASSERGANQPQH
>TRBJ2-5|TRBD2|TRBV11-3
ASSPGTSGRSQETQY
>TRBJ2-5|TRBD2|TRBV7-6
ASSPGTSGSETQY
>TRBJ2-2|.|TRBV18
ASSPQGNTGELF
>TRBJ1-1|TRBD1|TRBV6-2/TRBV6-3
ASTPGGVQNTEAF
>TRBJ1-5|.|TRBV7-8
ASSPLVANQPQH
>TRBJ1-6|TRBD1|TRBV5-5
ATGDRGLRSPLH
>TRBJ1-4|.|TRBV29-1
SALTTTNEKLF
>TRBJ1-4|.|TRBV7-8
ASSLGGVPRFIREKLF
>TRBJ1-4|.|TRBV7-8
ASSSGVWGVGEKLF
>TRBJ2-6|TRBD1|TRBV27
ASSSRTGRTSGANVLT
>TRBJ2-7|TRBD2|TRBV6-6
ASSQTGTKTSYEQY
>TRBJ2-5|.|TRBV7-9
ASSYRQDQETQY
>TRBJ1-3|.|TRBV5-6
ASSFRGGTGNTIY
>TRBJ2-1|TRBD2|TRBV5-1
ASSLGGLAGSNEQF
>TRBJ1-5|.|TRBV19
ASSHRGATGNQPQH
>TRBJ1-6|TRBD1|TRBV18
ASSPDRVELPLH
>TRBJ1-1|TRBD1|TRBV19
ASSTRTGVPMNTEAF
>TRBJ1-2|TRBD1|TRBV19
ASQGQGFYGYT
>TRBJ2-1|TRBD2|TRBV28
ASGSGGYNEQF
>TRBJ1-5|.|TRBV28
ASMPGTAGFSNQPQH
>TRBJ2-2|.|TRBV21-1
ASRTSGPFRGTGELF
>TRBJ1-3|TRBD1|TRBV5-6
ASSLAGQFSGNTIY
>TRBJ2-3|TRBD2|TRBV5-4
ASSSGLAAAGDTQY
>TRBJ2-7|TRBD2|TRBV19
ASSSLSGYSYEQY
>TRBJ2-2|TRBD2|TRBV27
ASSLTPGGKYTGELF
>TRBJ2-1|.|TRBV9
ASSEATSSYNEQF